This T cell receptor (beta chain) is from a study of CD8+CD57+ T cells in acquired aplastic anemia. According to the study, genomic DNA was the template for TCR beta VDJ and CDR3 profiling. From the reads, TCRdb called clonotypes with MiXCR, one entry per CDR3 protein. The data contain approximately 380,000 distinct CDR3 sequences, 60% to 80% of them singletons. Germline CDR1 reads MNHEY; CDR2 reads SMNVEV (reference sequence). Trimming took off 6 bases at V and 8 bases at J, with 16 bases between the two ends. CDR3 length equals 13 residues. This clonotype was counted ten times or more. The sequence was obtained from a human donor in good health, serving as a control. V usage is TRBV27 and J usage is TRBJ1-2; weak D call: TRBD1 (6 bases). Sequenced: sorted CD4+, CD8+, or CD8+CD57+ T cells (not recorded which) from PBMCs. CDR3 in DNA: TGTGCCAGCAGCCAAGGGGGGTCAAAAGGCTACACCTTC. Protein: CASSQGGSKGYTF.